The entry below describes one T cell receptor beta chain. V lost 5 bases, J lost 2 bases, and 16 bases lay in between. Germline V gene data show CDR1 as SGHTA and CDR2 as FQGNSA. The CDR3 is 17 amino acids. TCRdb ran MiXCR on the reads and lists one entry per CDR3 protein. There are about 140,000 distinct CDR3 sequences in the sample; 5.5% to 8% occur only once, and about a sixth lies in the top ten. These data belong to a study of T cell repertoires in cytomegalovirus infection. Study-wide background: Evidence of both CMV infection and a matching HLA type came from public TCR beta signatures.

This receptor was obtained from a human donor in good health (CMV status not recorded). Some clones in this sample may be carry-over from other donors' samples. Sequencing used PBMCs. The rearrangement joins TRBV7-2 to TRBJ2-6, with a possible D match to TRBD1 (5 bases). The CDR3 nucleotides are TGTGCCAGCAGCCCAGAATTATCAGGGACTGGGGCCAACGTCCTGACTTTC. As protein: CASSPELSGTGANVLTF.